This passage covers 26 T cell receptor beta chains from one sample sequenced in a study of blood T cell repertoires in COVID-19. Clones were sequenced by immunoSEQ multiplex PCR, and TCRdb holds only the in-frame ones, with some missing. Of hundreds of thousands of clones in the sample, around 85% were seen once. The material sequenced was peripheral blood. These receptors were obtained from a woman aged 35 to 49 with active or convalescent COVID-19.

The CDR3 bases are TGTGCCTGGACCCCGGGTAATGAAAAACTGTTTTTT. Residues: CAWTPGNEKLFF. V gene TRBV30 combines with J gene TRBJ1-4; D is uncertain. This CDR3 is built from 12 residues. Germline V CDR1 and CDR2: GTSNPN, SVGIG (reference sequence). Trimming cost V 4 bases and J 4 bases, with 7 bases left between them.

The V gene is TRBV2, the J gene TRBJ1-1; no reliable D call. V lost 4 bases to trimming and J lost 2 bases, with 20 bases between them. The CDR3 has 17 residues. From germline, CDR1 is SNHLY and CDR2 FYNNEI. The CDR3 reads CASSATNTGTFNTEAFF. CDR3 nucleotide sequence: TGTGCCAGCAGTGCAACTAATACTGGAACTTTTAACACTGAAGCTTTCTTT.

The chain carries TRBV9 and TRBJ2-5, with 11 bases aligning to TRBD1. CDR1 and CDR2 (germline): SGDLS, YYNGEE. CDR3 length: 15 amino acids. V was clipped by 3 bases and J by 5 bases; unmatched bases: 6. This chain's CDR3 is CASSARTGGLETQYF. In DNA, the CDR3 is TGTGCCAGCAGCGCCCGGACAGGGGGCTTGGAGACCCAGTACTTC.

The chain carries TRBV28 and TRBJ2-1, with 9 positions matching TRBD2. V lost 8 bases and J lost 3; bases outside the gene matches: 11. The CDR3 is 16 amino acids. Germline CDR1 and CDR2: MDHEN and SYDVKM. CDR3 sequence reads: CASLERGGAVYNEQFF. The DNA for the CDR3 is TGTGCCAGCCTGGAGCGCGGGGGGGCCGTCTACAATGAGCAGTTCTTC.

This rearrangement joins TRBV4-1 to TRBJ2-7; 9 nucleotides align to TRBD2. The trim removed 5 bases at V and 6 bases at J, leaving 11 bases unmatched. The CDR3 consists of 15 residues. Germline values: CDR1 MGHRA, CDR2 YSYEKL. CDR3 protein: CASSARQGLASEQYF. The CDR3 coding sequence is TGCGCCAGCAGCGCAAGACAAGGACTAGCGAGCGAGCAGTACTTC.

The V and J genes are TRBV3-1 (or the pseudogene TRBV3-2) and TRBJ2-5; no firm D call. Germline V gene lookup returns CDR1 LGHDT and CDR2 YNNKEL (reference sequence). This CDR3 is 12 amino acids long. Trimming shortened V by 5 bases and J by 1 base, and 5 bases separated the two germline ends. In DNA, the CDR3 is TGTGCCAGCAGCTATTTCCAAGAGACCCAGTACTTC. This gives the protein CASSYFQETQYF.

This clone was seen a single time. The chain combines TRBV3-1 (or the pseudogene TRBV3-2) with TRBJ2-6; weak D call: TRBD1 (5 bases). Germline values: CDR1 LGHDT, CDR2 YNNKEL (reference sequence). V lost 0 bases, J lost 1 base, and 13 bases lay in between. The CDR3 length is 18 residues. CDR3 loop: CASSQDLTDISGANVLTF. The CDR3 DNA follows: TGTGCCAGCAGCCAAGATTTGACGGACATTTCTGGGGCCAACGTCCTGACTTTC.

This chain connects TRBV29-1 to TRBJ2-5, with TRBD1 matching over 8 bases. J was trimmed by 7 bases and V by 7 bases; bases with no gene match: 8. CDR3 length: 12 residues. CDR1 SQVTM and CDR2 ANQGSEA come from the germline V gene. Here the CDR3 DNA reads TGCAGCGCCCAGGGGGCAGTGGGGACCCAGTACTTC. Its protein is CSAQGAVGTQYF.

The rearrangement links TRBV19 to TRBJ1-5; 11 bases map to TRBD1. V was pared by 6 bases and J by 3 bases, with 4 bases of the junction left unmatched. The V gene's germline CDR1 is LNHDA and CDR2 SQIVND (reference sequence). The CDR3 has 15 amino acids. DNA for the CDR3: TGTGCCAGTAGCAGGACAGGGGGCTTCAATCAGCCCCAGCATTTT. This encodes CASSRTGGFNQPQHF.

The gene calls are TRBV7-9 and TRBJ2-7; 7 bases are a match to TRBD1. The CDR3 has 13 residues. Germline-derived CDR1 and CDR2 are SEHNR and FQNEAQ (reference sequence). The V segment lost 7 bases and the J segment 2 bases; nucleotides outside the gene matches: 5. CDR3 sequence: CASTGQPAYEQYF. In nucleotides, the CDR3 is TGTGCCAGCACGGGACAGCCGGCCTACGAGCAGTACTTC.

In this sample, this clone turned up once. The CDR3 bases are TGCAGTGCTAGTCTTCTATCGTTAAAAGAAAAACTGTTTTTT. This translates into CSASLLSLKEKLFF. V is TRBV20-1 and J is TRBJ1-4; no clear D gene. V gave up 3 bases and J gave up 8 bases, with 16 bases separating them. The CDR3 spans 14 residues. CDR1 is DFQATT, CDR2 SNEGSKA, per germline (reference sequence).

This clone was observed a few times. The chain carries TRBV21-1 and TRBJ1-5; the table assigns TRBD1, which was not confirmed against the DNA. TRBV21-1 is tagged as a pseudogene. The CDR3 spans 19 residues. CDR3 residues: CASSKEEDRGQNGNQPQHF. The CDR3 region has the DNA TGTGCCAGCAGCAAAGAGGAGGACAGGGGGCAGAACGGGAATCAGCCCCAGCATTTT.

The chain combines TRBV27 with TRBJ2-2; D gene unclear. V dropped 6 bases and J dropped 3 bases, with 8 bases sitting between them. The CDR3 sequence is 13 residues long. Looked up from germline, CDR1 is MNHEY and CDR2 is SMNVEV (reference sequence). The CDR3 coding sequence is TGTGCCAGCAGGTACAGTCACACCGGGGAGCTGTTTTTT. This sequence encodes CASRYSHTGELFF.

This rearrangement joins TRBV3-1 (or the pseudogene TRBV3-2) to TRBJ1-6; TRBD1 aligns across 8 bases. This CDR3 region has 14 residues. Germline V gene lookup returns CDR1 LGHDT and CDR2 YNNKEL (reference sequence). Trimming cost V 5 bases and J 7 bases; bases outside gene matches: 4. Here the CDR3 DNA reads TGTGCCAGCAGCGCCCGACAGGGGAATTCACCCCTCCACTTT. Encoded protein: CASSARQGNSPLHF.

J is TRBJ1-1 and V is TRBV27; D is possibly TRBD1 (6 bases). The CDR3 is 13 amino acids. Germline values: CDR1 MNHEY, CDR2 SMNVEV (reference sequence). The V end lost 7 bases, the J end lost 10 bases, and 19 bases lay between the germline ends. CDR3 sequence (DNA): TGTGCCAGCACCTCTAAGGGGGTTAGAGGAGCTTTCTTT. Translated, it gives CASTSKGVRGAFF.

V gene TRBV5-1 combines with J gene TRBJ1-5; 10 bases map to TRBD1. The CDR3 runs to 16 residues. V was pared by 2 bases and J by 2 bases, with 4 bases of the junction left unmatched. Per germline, CDR1 SGHRS and CDR2 YFSETQ. Here the CDR3 reads CASSFDGTGGNQPQHF. The DNA of the CDR3 is TGCGCCAGCAGCTTTGACGGGACAGGGGGCAATCAGCCCCAGCATTTT.

The chain uses TRBV5-1 and TRBJ2-1; TRBD2 agrees at 9 bases. This CDR3 has 16 amino acids. The germline gives CDR1 SGHRS, CDR2 YFSETQ. After removal of 0 bases from V and 2 bases from J, the junction contained 3 bases not matched to a gene. CDR3 sequence reads: CASSLVSSGTYNEQFF. CDR3 bases: TGCGCCAGCAGCTTGGTTTCTAGCGGGACCTACAATGAGCAGTTCTTC.

CDR3 DNA: TGTGCCAGCAGCCCGGGGCGACTAGCGGGGATAGATACGCAGTATTTT. Translation gives CASSPGRLAGIDTQYF. This sequence joins TRBV13 and TRBJ2-3; 11 bases match TRBD2. Germline V lookup: CDR1 PRHDT, CDR2 FYEKMQ (reference sequence). This CDR3 spans 16 amino acids. Trimming removed 5 bases from V and 5 bases from J; junction bases left unmatched: 9.

V gene TRBV6-1 combines with J gene TRBJ1-5; 9 nucleotides align to TRBD1. The CDR3 loop spans 16 amino acids. Looked up from germline, CDR1 is MNHNS and CDR2 is SASEGT. V lost 1 base, J lost 4 bases, and 5 bases stayed unmatched. CDR3 sequence (DNA): TGTGCCAGCAGTGAAGTTTACAGGGGGCGAAATCAGCCCCAGCATTTT. This translates into CASSEVYRGRNQPQHF.

The chain links TRBV7-2 to TRBJ2-2; D is ambiguous. Per germline, CDR1 SGHTA and CDR2 FQGNSA. The CDR3 has 13 amino acids. V was pared by 2 bases and J by 5 bases, with 6 bases between. CDR3 residues: CASSLRRTGELFF. Written as DNA, the CDR3 is TGTGCCAGCAGCTTACGGCGGACCGGGGAGCTGTTTTTT.

To note about this clone: The sample holds other DNA sequences that translate to the same CDR3. This chain links TRBV6-1 with TRBJ1-2; TRBD1 is a possible D gene (6 bases). V shed 3 bases and J shed 4 bases, with 9 bases lying between them. The CDR3 is 13 residues long. Germline V lookup: CDR1 MNHNS, CDR2 SASEGT. CDR3 sequence: CASSDGRGYGYTF. Written as DNA, the CDR3 is TGTGCCAGCAGTGATGGCAGGGGCTATGGCTACACCTTC.

The chain is built from TRBV11-2 and TRBJ2-1; TRBD2 matches 11 bases. Looked up from germline, CDR1 is SGHAT and CDR2 is FQNNGV. The CDR3 totals 18 residues. V lost 1 base, J lost 2 bases, and 7 bases stayed unmatched. The CDR3 spells CASSLVGSGGAPYNEQFF. In DNA form, the CDR3 reads TGTGCCAGCAGCTTAGTTGGTAGCGGGGGGGCCCCCTACAATGAGCAGTTCTTC.

The rearrangement uses TRBV6-2 or TRBV6-3 and TRBJ2-7; tentatively, D is TRBD1 (5 bases). V was pared by 0 bases and J by 3 bases, with 6 bases between. Germline CDR1 is MNHEY and CDR2 is SVGEGT. This CDR3 region has 13 residues. The CDR3 loop reads CASSYSGVYEQYF. The CDR3 DNA is TGTGCCAGCAGTTACTCAGGGGTCTACGAGCAGTACTTC.

The gene calls are TRBV5-6 and TRBJ1-4; D remains unclear. CDR3 size: 14 residues. Germline assignment: CDR1 SGHDT and CDR2 YYEEEE. Deletions cut 2 bases from V and 2 bases from J, with 7 bases between. CDR3 region: CASSFVGTNEKLFF. In DNA form, the CDR3 reads TGTGCCAGCAGCTTCGTCGGGACTAATGAAAAACTGTTTTTT.

The gene calls are TRBV16 and TRBJ1-4; D remains ambiguous. Germline V gene lookup returns CDR1 KGHSY and CDR2 FQNENV. This CDR3 spans 14 amino acids. Trimming took 0 bases from V and 8 from J, leaving 10 bases between them. The CDR3 nucleotides read TGTGCCAGCAGCCAATCCCCGGGATGGGAAAAACTGTTTTTT. It codes for CASSQSPGWEKLFF.

The rearrangement joins TRBV7-2 to TRBJ1-1, with D unclear. V lost 4 bases and J 2 bases, leaving 11 bases between the germline ends. Per the germline V gene, CDR1 is SGHTA and CDR2 is FQGNSA. This CDR3 region has 14 residues. The CDR3 DNA follows: TGTGCCAGCAGCTACGGTCCGGGAAACACTGAAGCTTTCTTT. Translation: CASSYGPGNTEAFF.